This T cell receptor (beta chain) is from a study of T cell repertoires in cytomegalovirus infection. This clonotype was detected a few times. Each CDR3 protein is one row after TCRdb ran MiXCR on the reads. This sample has fewer than 550,000 distinct CDR3 sequences, with approximately 25% found just once. The receptor was derived from a human donor in good health (CMV status not recorded). Some clones in this sample may be carry-over from other donors' samples. What was sequenced was PBMCs.

Here the CDR3 DNA reads TGTGCCACCAGTGATTTGCAGACTAGCGGGTCCTCAAATGAGCAGTTCTTC. Protein product: CATSDLQTSGSSNEQFF. The chain has TRBV24-1 and TRBJ2-1; 10 nucleotides match TRBD2. With V trimmed by 0 bases and J by 7 bases, 8 bases remained unmatched. Per the germline V gene, CDR1 is KGHDR and CDR2 is SFDVKD. This CDR3 has 17 residues.